These 28 T cell receptor beta chains were sequenced from one sample in a study of cytomegalovirus exposure and HLA in healthy donors. Primers for the PCR totalled 60 Vbeta and 13 Jbeta. TCRdb keeps only in-frame clones here, not all; method: immunoSEQ multiplex PCR. In the table there are almost 95,000 clones, approximately 66% of which are singletons. The specimen sequenced was PBMCs. Receptors originate from a man aged 25-45 years in good health and CMV-seronegative.

This clone occurred a few times. The rearrangement links TRBV4-2 to TRBJ2-7, with a tentative D call TRBD2 (6 bases). This CDR3 region has 13 residues. With 0 bases removed from V and 7 bases from J, the gap between germline ends came to 10 bases. CDR1 LGHNA and CDR2 YNFKEQ come from the germline V gene. This chain's CDR3 is CASSQEGLWEQYF. The CDR3 nucleotides read TGTGCCAGCAGCCAAGAGGGACTCTGGGAGCAGTACTTC.

The J gene is TRBJ2-5, the V gene TRBV4-2; a weak D match, TRBD1 (6 bases). Trimming stripped 5 bases from V and 4 bases from J, with 23 bases between. The length of the CDR3 is 17 residues. CDR1 is LGHNA and CDR2 is YNFKEQ in the germline V gene. CDR3 nucleotide sequence: TGTGCCAGCAGCAAAAGCGGAGCGGCCCAAGGGGGAGAGACCCAGTACTTC. Translation gives CASSKSGAAQGGETQYF.

J is TRBJ1-6 and V is TRBV6-5; D is uncertain. The CDR3 sequence is 12 residues long. V was clipped by 7 bases and J by 6 bases, with 7 bases between them. The germline gives CDR1 MNHEY, CDR2 SVGAGI. CDR3 nucleotides: TGTGCCAGCACCCTCGGTAATTCACCCCTCCACTTT. This codes for CASTLGNSPLHF.

V and J are TRBV29-1 and TRBJ2-7; 8 nucleotides agree with TRBD2. The germline gives CDR1 SQVTM, CDR2 ANQGSEA. The CDR3 is made up of 12 amino acids. Unmatched junction bases numbered 5, after V lost 5 bases and J lost 5 bases. The CDR3 protein is CSVSREGDEQYF. CDR3 DNA: TGCAGCGTTTCCCGGGAGGGGGACGAGCAGTACTTC.

This chain connects TRBV6-6 to TRBJ2-5; 8 nucleotides align to TRBD1. V dropped 6 bases and J dropped 5; count of bases not matched to a gene: 2. The CDR3 has 12 amino acids. CDR1 and CDR2 (germline): MNHNY, SVGAGI (reference sequence). CDR3 amino acids: CASRPGGETQYF. Here the CDR3 DNA reads TGTGCCAGCAGGCCAGGGGGCGAGACCCAGTACTTC.

This chain joins TRBV29-1 and TRBJ2-3; 13 bases align to TRBD2. V gave up 6 bases and J gave up 8 bases; unmatched junction bases: 11. Germline loops: CDR1 SQVTM, CDR2 ANQGSEA. The CDR3 spans 15 residues. Here the CDR3 reads CSVERTSGGDGTQYF. CDR3 coding DNA: TGCAGCGTCGAACGGACTAGCGGGGGAGATGGTACGCAGTATTTT.

The chain uses TRBV6-5 and TRBJ1-6; D is uncertain. Looked up from germline, CDR1 is MNHEY and CDR2 is SVGAGI. CDR3 size: 11 residues. Trimming left V 4 bases short and J 7 bases short, with 2 bases between. The CDR3 coding sequence is TGTGCCAGCAGTTCAAATTCACCCCTCCACTTT. Amino acids: CASSSNSPLHF.

This clone was seen more than once but under ten times. V gene TRBV7-9 combines with J gene TRBJ2-1; 11 bases agree with TRBD2. The CDR3 loop spans 15 amino acids. Germline values: CDR1 SEHNR, CDR2 FQNEAQ (reference sequence). The V gene end was trimmed by 5 bases and the J gene end by 8 bases; junction bases not matched to a gene: 8. CDR3 amino acids: CASSLTTSGVDEQFF. The CDR3 nucleotides are TGTGCCAGCAGCCTGACGACTAGCGGGGTCGATGAGCAGTTCTTC.

Here the CDR3 DNA reads TGTGCCAGCAGCTTGGACGGGGGGCCTTCGGATAATGGCTACACCTTC. This sequence encodes CASSLDGGPSDNGYTF. V is TRBV5-4 and J is TRBJ1-2; maybe TRBD1 (6 bases). CDR1 and CDR2 (germline): SGHNT, YYREEE (reference sequence). Trimming cost V 0 bases and J 6 bases, with 18 bases left between them. This CDR3 region has 16 residues.

The chain combines TRBV9 with TRBJ2-2, with D unclear. Trimming took off 6 bases at V and 8 bases at J, with 20 bases between the two ends. The CDR3 runs 15 residues. The V gene's germline CDR1 is SGDLS and CDR2 YYNGEE. In DNA, the CDR3 is TGTGCCAGCATCCCGGATCCAGATAGCACTGGGGAGCTGTTTTTT. Protein sequence: CASIPDPDSTGELFF.

The chain carries TRBV11-1 and TRBJ2-7, with TRBD1 identical over 10 bases. The CDR3 covers 13 residues. Per germline, CDR1 SGHAT and CDR2 FQDESV (reference sequence). V lost 7 bases to trimming and J lost 9 bases; unmatched junction nucleotides: 9. The CDR3 reads CASNHRDRGTQYF. CDR3 nucleotide sequence: TGTGCCAGCAATCATCGGGACAGGGGAACGCAGTACTTC. Filled out from reference TRBV11-1 and TRBJ2-7, the complete variable domain reads EAEVAQSPRYKITEKSQAVAFWCDPISGHATLYWYRQILGQGPELLVQFQDESVVDDSQLPKDRFSAERLKGVDSTLKIQPAELGDSAMYLCASNHRDRGTQYFGPGTRLTVT.

The rearrangement uses TRBV14 and TRBJ2-7; possibly TRBD2 for D (5 bases). The germline V gene has CDR1 SGHDN and CDR2 FVKESK. The CDR3 totals 12 residues. The ends were cut back, 4 bases at V and 4 bases at J, with 8 bases in the middle. The CDR3 DNA is TGTGCCAGCAGCCGGACTCAATACGAGCAGTACTTC. The encoded protein is CASSRTQYEQYF. The full variable domain, completed using reference TRBV14 and TRBJ2-7, is EAGVTQFPSHSVIEKGQTVTLRCDPISGHDNLYWYRRVMGKEIKFLLHFVKESKQDESGMPNNRFLAERTGGTYSTLKVQPAELEDSGVYFCASSRTQYEQYFGPGTRLTVT.

The rearrangement links TRBV2 to TRBJ1-5; 7 nucleotides align to TRBD1. Germline CDR1 is SNHLY and CDR2 is FYNNEI. The V gene end was trimmed by 8 bases and the J gene end by 3 bases; junction bases not matched to a gene: 13. The CDR3 is 16 amino acids. Here the CDR3 DNA reads TGTGCCAGCGGCCTCCCACAGGGGACGGACAATCAGCCCCAGCATTTT. This gives the protein CASGLPQGTDNQPQHF.

This chain uses TRBV7-3 with TRBJ1-1; D ambiguous. Trimming removed 5 bases from V and 4 bases from J, with 17 bases in between. CDR3 size: 15 residues. Per the germline V gene, CDR1 is SGHTA and CDR2 is FQGTGA. DNA of the CDR3: TGTGCCAGCAGCCCCAGAGGTTTCGGGAGCACTGAAGCTTTCTTT. Protein sequence: CASSPRGFGSTEAFF.

The chain recombines TRBV21-1 with TRBJ2-3; the listed D gene, TRBD1, was not tested against the DNA. TRBV21-1 is a documented pseudogene. This CDR3 region has 15 residues. The CDR3 DNA sequence: TGTGCCAGCAGATCGAGACAGGGGGAGGACGATACGCAGTATTTT. Translated, it gives CASRSRQGEDDTQYF.

This chain uses TRBV6-1 with TRBJ2-3, with TRBD2 matching 9 bases. In germline, CDR1 is MNHNS, CDR2 SASEGT. V lost 2 bases and J lost 4; bases outside the gene matches: 4. The CDR3 covers 15 residues. CDR3 loop: CASSEPSGGPDTQYF. As DNA, the CDR3 is TGTGCCAGCAGTGAACCCAGCGGGGGGCCAGATACGCAGTATTTT.

The rearrangement uses TRBV29-1 and TRBJ1-5; perhaps TRBD1 as D (6 bases). Germline V gene lookup returns CDR1 SQVTM and CDR2 ANQGSEA. Trimming took off 6 bases at V and 7 bases at J, with 16 bases between the two ends. The CDR3 has 13 amino acids. As DNA, the CDR3 is TGCAGCGTCCGGGTGCGGGGGGGCCAGCCCCAGCATTTT. Translating gives CSVRVRGGQPQHF. Supplemented by reference TRBV29-1 and TRBJ1-5, the full variable domain reads SAVISQKPSRDICQRGTSLTIQCQVDSQVTMMFWYRQQPGQSLTLIATANQGSEATYESGFVIDKFPISRPNLTFSTLTVSNMSPEDSSIYLCSVRVRGGQPQHFGDGTRLSIL.

This chain connects TRBV18 to TRBJ2-5, with 8 bases matching TRBD1. With 2 bases clipped from V and 4 bases from J, the junction kept 18 bases outside the gene matches. Germline V gives CDR1 KGHSH, CDR2 LQKENI. This CDR3 contains 19 residues. In DNA, the CDR3 is TGTGCCAGCTCACCAACGTCGTCCGAAGGACAGGGTTTTAGAGAGACCCAGTACTTC. It specifies CASSPTSSEGQGFRETQYF.

The V gene is TRBV27, the J gene TRBJ1-1; 11 bases align to TRBD1. With 5 bases clipped from V and 3 bases from J, the junction kept 5 bases outside the gene matches. The CDR3 runs to 15 residues. CDR1 and CDR2 from the germline V gene are MNHEY and SMNVEV (reference sequence). This CDR3 reads CASSTAGQGDTEAFF. CDR3 in DNA: TGTGCCAGCAGTACCGCGGGACAGGGGGACACTGAAGCTTTCTTT.

V gene TRBV19 combines with J gene TRBJ2-7, with 8 positions matching TRBD2. The CDR3 covers 12 residues. The ends lost 6 bases at V and 9 bases at J; junction bases unmatched: 7. Germline lookup yields CDR1 LNHDA and CDR2 SQIVND (reference sequence). For the CDR3, the DNA is TGTGCCAGTAGCTCCCCGGCGGGGGGGCAGTACTTC. Amino acid sequence: CASSSPAGGQYF. Together with reference TRBV19 and TRBJ2-7, the CDR3 gives the full variable domain: DGGITQSPKYLFRKEGQNVTLSCEQNLNHDAMYWYRQDPGQGLRLIYYSQIVNDFQKGDIAEGYSVSREKKESFPLTVTSAQKNPTAFYLCASSSPAGGQYFGPGTRLTVT.

The rearrangement uses TRBV7-8 and TRBJ2-5; TRBD1 agrees at 8 bases. V trimming: 0 bases; J trimming: 11 bases; junction bases outside the gene matches: 11. The germline CDR1 and CDR2 sequences are SGHVS and FQNEAQ. This CDR3 is 15 amino acids long. CDR3 bases: TGTGCCAGCAGCTTAGCCTCTTCACGGGGACAGGAGCAGTACTTC. Protein product: CASSLASSRGQEQYF.

This clone appeared a few times. This rearrangement joins TRBV7-6 to TRBJ2-7; no firm D call. The CDR3 has 12 amino acids. Trimming removed 2 bases from V and 2 bases from J, with 4 bases in between. Germline CDR1 reads SGHVS; CDR2 reads FNYEAQ. The CDR3 spells CASSLSAYEQYF. The CDR3 DNA sequence: TGTGCCAGCAGCTTATCTGCCTACGAGCAGTACTTC.

This clone was counted a few times. The gene calls are TRBV6-1 and TRBJ2-1; 9 positions agree with TRBD2. With 2 bases clipped from V and 7 bases from J, the junction kept 6 bases outside the gene matches. There are 15 residues in the CDR3. CDR1 is MNHNS and CDR2 is SASEGT in the germline V gene. CDR3 residues: CASSERLAGINEQFF. In DNA, the CDR3 is TGTGCCAGCAGTGAAAGGCTAGCGGGGATAAATGAGCAGTTCTTC.

The chain couples TRBV9 to TRBJ1-5; D might be TRBD1 (5 bases). The V gene's germline CDR1 is SGDLS and CDR2 YYNGEE. This CDR3 spans 13 amino acids. V shed 3 bases and J shed 5 bases, with 9 bases lying between them. CDR3 sequence (DNA): TGTGCCAGCAGCGAGGGGTCTCATCAGCCCCAGCATTTT. Its translation: CASSEGSHQPQHF.

This clone came up a few times. This chain uses TRBV14 with TRBJ2-7; TRBD1 agrees at 10 bases. The CDR3 length is 14 residues. Per the germline V gene, CDR1 is SGHDN and CDR2 is FVKESK. J was trimmed by 4 bases and V by 4 bases; bases with no gene match: 4. For the CDR3, the DNA is TGTGCCAGCAGCCGGACAGGGGGACAATACGAGCAGTACTTC. This codes for CASSRTGGQYEQYF. The whole variable domain, filled in from reference TRBV14 and TRBJ2-7, reads EAGVTQFPSHSVIEKGQTVTLRCDPISGHDNLYWYRRVMGKEIKFLLHFVKESKQDESGMPNNRFLAERTGGTYSTLKVQPAELEDSGVYFCASSRTGGQYEQYFGPGTRLTVT.

The chain uses TRBV18 and TRBJ2-1; D is possibly TRBD2 (6 bases). Trimming shortened V by 3 bases and J by 5 bases, and 14 bases separated the two germline ends. The germline gives CDR1 KGHSH, CDR2 LQKENI. The CDR3 consists of 15 residues. The CDR3 region has the DNA TGTGCCAGCTCACCGGGAGGAAGTGGGGACAATGAGCAGTTCTTC. Translation: CASSPGGSGDNEQFF.

The J gene is TRBJ1-2, the V gene TRBV2, with 7 bases lining up with TRBD1. The CDR3 is made up of 13 amino acids. Trimming removed 5 bases from V and 1 base from J; junction bases left unmatched: 1. Germline-derived CDR1 and CDR2 are SNHLY and FYNNEI. CDR3 protein: CASSRDSNYGYTF. CDR3 DNA: TGTGCCAGCAGTCGGGACAGTAACTATGGCTACACCTTC.

V gene TRBV7-2 combines with J gene TRBJ2-7; TRBD2 aligns across 12 bases. CDR1 and CDR2 (germline): SGHTA, FQGNSA. The CDR3 spans 14 residues. Losses at the gene ends were 5 bases for V and 7 bases for J; bases not matched to a gene: 6. CDR3 coding DNA: TGTGCCAGCAGCCTACTAGCGGGAGGAATAGAGCAGTACTTC. Its translation is CASSLLAGGIEQYF.